These 26 T cell receptor beta chains share one sample of origin, sequenced in a study of T cells after yellow fever vaccination. TCRdb independently ran MiXCR on the 5' RACE reads; one entry per CDR3 protein. The sample comprises around 320,000 distinct CDR3 sequences, 3.5% to 4.5% of which are singletons, and approximately 19% rests with the top ten. Source: PBMCs, taken 15 days after the yellow fever booster vaccination. Receptor source: a young man who received the YFV17D yellow fever vaccine.

This clonotype was detected many times. The chain has TRBV7-2 and TRBJ1-5, with D possibly being TRBD1 (6 bases). Trimming left V 2 bases short and J 7 bases short, with 9 bases between. Per germline, CDR1 SGHTA and CDR2 FQGNSA. The CDR3 consists of 13 residues. The CDR3 DNA sequence: TGTGCCAGCAGCTTAAACAGGGACCAGCCCCAGCATTTT. It yields the protein CASSLNRDQPQHF.

This clonotype was recorded at least ten times. The chain is built from TRBV7-9 and TRBJ1-2; D possibly corresponds to TRBD1 (5 bases). Germline CDR1 reads SEHNR; CDR2 reads FQNEAQ (reference sequence). Trimming stripped 2 bases from V and 4 bases from J, with 17 bases between. The CDR3 runs 16 residues. The CDR3 here is CASSLTTGTAGYGYTF. The CDR3 bases are TGTGCCAGCAGCTTAACTACTGGGACGGCCGGCTATGGCTACACCTTC.

This clonotype occurred a few times. The genes are TRBV5-1 and TRBJ1-1; TRBD1 aligns across 7 bases. The CDR3 consists of 15 residues. Germline lookup yields CDR1 SGHRS and CDR2 YFSETQ. Trimming took 4 bases from V and 8 from J; bases not matched to a gene: 14. CDR3 nucleotide sequence: TGCGCCAGCAGCAAGCTAACAGGGGTTGGGGCCGAAGCTTTCTTT. Translated, it gives CASSKLTGVGAEAFF. Full variable domain (rest looked up from reference TRBV5-1 and TRBJ1-1): KAGVTQTPRYLIKTRGQQVTLSCSPISGHRSVSWYQQTPGQGLQFLFEYFSETQRNKGNFPGRFSGRQFSNSRSEMNVSTLELGDSALYLCASSKLTGVGAEAFFGQGTRLTVV.

This clonotype was counted ten times or more. The chain recombines TRBV4-2 with TRBJ2-7; the match to TRBD1 covers 10 bases. The germline CDR1 and CDR2 sequences are LGHNA and YNFKEQ. The J segment lost 7 bases and the V segment lost 0 bases, leaving 6 bases of the junction unmatched. This CDR3 spans 15 amino acids. CDR3: CASSQEWDRGKEQYF. The CDR3 DNA reads as TGTGCCAGCAGCCAAGAGTGGGACAGGGGAAAAGAGCAGTACTTC.

This clonotype was detected ten times or more. The V and J genes are TRBV28 and TRBJ1-2; a possible D gene is TRBD1 (5 bases). Germline V lookup: CDR1 MDHEN, CDR2 SYDVKM. The CDR3 has 13 residues. Trimming took off 6 bases at V and 2 bases at J, with 10 bases between the two ends. The CDR3 reads CASRSTVNYGYTF. CDR3 DNA sequence: TGTGCCAGCAGATCGACAGTCAACTATGGCTACACCTTC.

This clonotype has ten or more counts. The chain carries TRBV27 and TRBJ2-4, with D unclear. This CDR3 comprises 13 residues. Per the germline V gene, CDR1 is MNHEY and CDR2 is SMNVEV (reference sequence). Trimming stripped 2 bases from V and 6 bases from J, with 8 bases between. The CDR3 DNA reads TGTGCCAGCAGTTTACCAGGCGGAAACATTCAGTACTTC. Its translation: CASSLPGGNIQYF.

This chain uses TRBV27 with TRBJ2-2, with no clear D. This CDR3 is built from 14 residues. The germline CDR1 and CDR2 sequences are MNHEY and SMNVEV (reference sequence). V lost 2 bases, J lost 6 bases, and 10 bases lay in between. CDR3 sequence reads: CASSLGLDAGELFF. The CDR3 coding sequence is TGTGCCAGCAGTTTAGGGCTAGATGCCGGGGAGCTGTTTTTT.

This clonotype turned up a few times. V usage is TRBV12-3 or TRBV12-4 and J usage is TRBJ1-2; 9 bases align to TRBD1. The CDR3 covers 15 residues. The J segment lost 4 bases and the V segment lost 5 bases, leaving 8 bases of the junction unmatched. The CDR3 DNA reads as TGTGCCAGCAGTAGGGGACAGGGCTCCCTCTATGGCTACACCTTC. Its protein is CASSRGQGSLYGYTF.

This clonotype was recorded at least ten times. The rearrangement uses TRBV3-1 and TRBJ1-4; D call uncertain. The CDR3 is made up of 14 amino acids. V was pared by 0 bases and J by 7 bases, with 9 bases between. Germline-derived CDR1 and CDR2 are LGHDT and YNNKEL (reference sequence). The CDR3 region is CASSQDRQIEKLFF. The CDR3 DNA is TGTGCCAGCAGCCAAGATCGTCAGATTGAAAAACTGTTTTTT.

The rearrangement links TRBV7-2 to TRBJ2-7, with D possibly called TRBD1 or TRBD2 (5 bases each). CDR3 length: 14 amino acids. The V gene's germline CDR1 is SGHTA and CDR2 FQGNSA. V was cut by 4 bases and J by 0 bases, with 10 bases left in between. The CDR3 spells CASSSWGNSYEQYF. CDR3 in DNA: TGTGCCAGCAGCTCTTGGGGGAACTCCTACGAGCAGTACTTC.

This clonotype was picked up a small number of times. The chain has TRBV5-4 and TRBJ1-1; D is undetermined. Germline V CDR1 and CDR2: SGHNT, YYREEE (reference sequence). The CDR3 loop spans 12 amino acids. V lost 2 bases and J 5 bases, leaving 7 bases between the germline ends. Here the CDR3 DNA reads TGTGCCAGCAGCTTTAAAGGGACTGAAGCTTTCTTT. It specifies CASSFKGTEAFF.

V gene TRBV20-1 combines with J gene TRBJ1-6; D is unresolved. V gave up 5 bases and J gave up 14 bases, with 19 bases separating them. This CDR3 region has 13 residues. Germline V CDR1 and CDR2: DFQATT, SNEGSKA (reference sequence). CDR3 region: CSAAVGAVKALHF. Here the CDR3 DNA reads TGCAGTGCTGCCGTGGGAGCTGTGAAGGCCCTCCACTTT.

This clonotype has more than one count but fewer than ten. The V and J genes are TRBV10-3 and TRBJ2-2, with D perhaps being TRBD1 or TRBD2 (5 bases each). Deletions cut 6 bases from V and 5 bases from J, with 16 bases between. Germline V gene lookup returns CDR1 ENHRY and CDR2 SYGVKD. The CDR3 is 15 residues long. The CDR3 nucleotides read TGTGCCATCAGAGGACGGGACGGTGGAACCGGGGAGCTGTTTTTT. Its translation: CAIRGRDGGTGELFF.

The V and J genes are TRBV5-5 and TRBJ2-6; D is unresolved. The V and J ends lost 0 bases and 0 bases respectively, with 10 bases between them. The CDR3 extends over 17 amino acids. CDR1 SGHKS and CDR2 YYEKEE come from the germline V gene (reference sequence). CDR3 amino acids: CASSLVGIPSGANVLTF. CDR3 DNA: TGTGCCAGCAGCTTGGTAGGGATCCCCTCTGGGGCCAACGTCCTGACTTTC.

This clonotype has only a few counts. The V gene is TRBV20-1, the J gene TRBJ2-3, with D maybe TRBD2 (5 bases). CDR3 length equals 14 residues. Trimming stripped 6 bases from V and 0 bases from J, with 13 bases between. From germline, CDR1 is DFQATT and CDR2 SNEGSKA (reference sequence). The CDR3 DNA follows: TGCAGTGCACGCGGACTGTCTAGCACAGATACGCAGTATTTT. The encoded protein is CSARGLSSTDTQYF.

This clonotype has a handful of counts. The gene calls are TRBV4-3 and TRBJ2-3, with TRBD2 identical over 13 bases. Trimming took 4 bases from V and 0 from J; bases not matched to a gene: 7. Germline loops: CDR1 LGHNA, CDR2 YSLEER. This CDR3 comprises 18 residues. The CDR3 loop is CASSLGLAGVRSTDTQYF. The DNA for the CDR3 is TGCGCCAGCAGCCTAGGACTAGCGGGGGTCCGTAGCACAGATACGCAGTATTTT.

This clonotype has a count of ten or more. The chain employs TRBV12-3 or TRBV12-4 and TRBJ2-6, with D perhaps matching TRBD2 (5 bases). This CDR3 comprises 17 residues. Deletions cut 3 bases from V and 4 bases from J, with 16 bases between. DNA for the CDR3: TGTGCCAGCAGTTTCTCTTATGAGGGCCCCGGGGCCAACGTCCTGACTTTC. Its protein is CASSFSYEGPGANVLTF.

This clonotype was seen at least ten times. This chain links TRBV6-5 with TRBJ2-7; TRBD2 aligns across 13 bases. Trimming cost V 6 bases and J 2 bases; bases outside gene matches: 4. The CDR3 has 15 amino acids. The V gene's germline CDR1 is MNHEY and CDR2 SVGAGI. In DNA, the CDR3 is TGTGCCAGCAGCCAAGGGACTAGCGGGGCCTACGAGCAGTACTTC. This gives the protein CASSQGTSGAYEQYF.

This clonotype occurred many times. The rearrangement joins TRBV7-6 to TRBJ2-5, with 7 bases lining up with TRBD1. V shed 7 bases and J 5 bases; nucleotides not matched to a gene: 19. The germline gives CDR1 SGHVS, CDR2 FNYEAQ. CDR3 size: 17 residues. CDR3 nucleotide sequence: TGTGCCAGCAACCACATCCGGGACAGAGGATACAGGGAGACCCAGTACTTC. Translated, it gives CASNHIRDRGYRETQYF.

The table lists this clonotype with many counts. This rearrangement joins TRBV4-1 to TRBJ2-2; TRBD2 is a possible D gene (6 bases). The length of the CDR3 is 15 residues. The germline V gene has CDR1 MGHRA and CDR2 YSYEKL. Trimming shortened V by 4 bases and J by 3 bases, and 12 bases separated the two germline ends. CDR3: CASSLGGLHTGELFF. The CDR3 DNA reads as TGCGCCAGCAGCCTCGGGGGTTTGCACACCGGGGAGCTGTTTTTT.

J is TRBJ2-5 and V is TRBV20-1; D not certain. CDR3 size: 12 residues. V lost 5 bases and J 7 bases, leaving 14 bases between the germline ends. Germline loops: CDR1 DFQATT, CDR2 SNEGSKA (reference sequence). The CDR3 DNA reads TGCAGTGCTCTCGTCCTTTGGGGGACCCAGTACTTC. This gives the protein CSALVLWGTQYF.

This chain links TRBV29-1 with TRBJ1-1; unclear D gene. The CDR3 loop spans 15 amino acids. Trimming took 2 bases from V and 1 from J, leaving 14 bases between them. Per germline, CDR1 SQVTM and CDR2 ANQGSEA. The DNA for the CDR3 is TGCAGCGTTGAACTGGGAAGTAGTGGGAACACTGAAGCTTTCTTT. As protein: CSVELGSSGNTEAFF.

This clonotype was recorded a few times. The chain couples TRBV19 to TRBJ1-2; TRBD1 is a possible D gene (5 bases). The V gene's germline CDR1 is LNHDA and CDR2 SQIVND (reference sequence). CDR3 length equals 16 residues. CDR3 nucleotide sequence: TGTCCCACCCGTGAGACAGCTCAGCCGCCGGACTATGGCTACACCTTC. This codes for CPTRETAQPPDYGYTF.

V usage is TRBV11-2 and J usage is TRBJ2-7; the match to TRBD2 covers 9 bases. Trimming took 0 bases from V and 3 from J; bases not matched to a gene: 3. This CDR3 region has 15 residues. Germline V gene data show CDR1 as SGHAT and CDR2 as FQNNGV. This CDR3 is CASSLDSGGLYEQYV. The CDR3 DNA is TGTGCCAGCAGCTTAGATAGCGGGGGCCTCTACGAGCAGTACGTC.

As DNA, the CDR3 is TGTGCCAGCAGCTCCCGGGACAAACCCTTCTATGGCTACACCTTC. It specifies CASSSRDKPFYGYTF. This chain links TRBV7-2 with TRBJ1-2, with D perhaps matching TRBD1 (6 bases). This CDR3 region has 15 residues. V lost 4 bases and J 4 bases, leaving 16 bases between the germline ends. CDR1 SGHTA and CDR2 FQGNSA come from the germline V gene.

The V gene is TRBV25-1, the J gene TRBJ2-2; 8 nucleotides match TRBD2. J lost 3 bases, V lost 5 bases, and 2 bases had no gene match. This CDR3 is built from 14 residues. Germline loops: CDR1 MGHDK, CDR2 SYGVNS. CDR3 sequence (DNA): TGTGCCAGCAGTACTAGCGGTTACACCGGGGAGCTGTTTTTT. It encodes CASSTSGYTGELFF.